The entry below gives a single T cell receptor (beta chain) sequence along with its context. Here immunoSEQ multiplex PCR was the method, and the copy in TCRdb shows in-frame clones only, minus some. Seen here are about 110,000 clones, roughly 87% observed once, and the top ten hold around 3%. This sample is part of a study of T cell responses to AZD1222 COVID-19 vaccine. V was pared by 6 bases and J by 7 bases, with 17 bases between. CDR1 and CDR2 from the germline V gene are SGHDT and YYEEEE. The length of the CDR3 is 13 residues. The sequenced sample was peripheral blood, obtained on day 0 of AZD1222 vaccination. The sequence was collected from an adult in good health. V gene TRBV5-6 combines with J gene TRBJ2-7, with D hard to call. The DNA for the CDR3 is TGTGCCAGCACCTTAAGGCCCCAGAGAGAGCAGTACTTC. It encodes CASTLRPQREQYF.